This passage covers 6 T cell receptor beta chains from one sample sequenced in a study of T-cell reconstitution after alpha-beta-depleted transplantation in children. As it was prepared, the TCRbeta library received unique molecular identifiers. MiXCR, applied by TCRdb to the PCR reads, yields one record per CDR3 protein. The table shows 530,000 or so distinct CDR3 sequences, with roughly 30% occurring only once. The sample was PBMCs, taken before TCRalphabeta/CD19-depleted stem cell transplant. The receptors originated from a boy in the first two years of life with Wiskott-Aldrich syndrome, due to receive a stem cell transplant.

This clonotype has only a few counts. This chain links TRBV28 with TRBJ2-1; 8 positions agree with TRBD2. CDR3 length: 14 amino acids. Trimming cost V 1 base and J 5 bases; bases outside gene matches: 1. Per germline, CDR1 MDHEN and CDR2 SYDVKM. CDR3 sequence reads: CASSLSLADNEQFF. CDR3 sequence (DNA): TGTGCCAGCAGTTTATCACTAGCGGACAATGAGCAGTTCTTC.

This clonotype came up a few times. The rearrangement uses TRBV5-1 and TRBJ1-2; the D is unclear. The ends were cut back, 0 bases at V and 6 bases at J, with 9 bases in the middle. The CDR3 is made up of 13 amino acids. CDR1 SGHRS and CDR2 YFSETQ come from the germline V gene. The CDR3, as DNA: TGCGCCAGCAGCTTGGGGCAGCCAAATGGCTACACCTTC. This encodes CASSLGQPNGYTF.

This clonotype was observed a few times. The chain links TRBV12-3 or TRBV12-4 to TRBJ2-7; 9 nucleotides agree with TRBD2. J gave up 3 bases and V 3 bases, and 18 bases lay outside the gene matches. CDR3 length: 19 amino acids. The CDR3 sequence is CASSFSRGLGLAGFYEQYF. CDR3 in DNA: TGTGCCAGCAGTTTTTCCCGAGGGCTCGGCCTAGCGGGATTCTACGAGCAGTACTTC.

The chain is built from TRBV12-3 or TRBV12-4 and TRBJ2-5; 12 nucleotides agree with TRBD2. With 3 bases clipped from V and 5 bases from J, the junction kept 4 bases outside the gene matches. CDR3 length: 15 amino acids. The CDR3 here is CASSFGLAGLETQYF. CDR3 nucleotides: TGTGCCAGCAGTTTTGGACTAGCGGGACTGGAGACCCAGTACTTC.

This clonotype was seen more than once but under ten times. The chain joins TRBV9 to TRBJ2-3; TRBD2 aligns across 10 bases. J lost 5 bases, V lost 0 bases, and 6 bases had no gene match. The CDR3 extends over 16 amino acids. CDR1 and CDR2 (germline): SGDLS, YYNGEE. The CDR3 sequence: CASSVGLAGALDTQYF. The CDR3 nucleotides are TGTGCCAGCAGCGTAGGCCTAGCGGGAGCTTTAGATACGCAGTATTTT.

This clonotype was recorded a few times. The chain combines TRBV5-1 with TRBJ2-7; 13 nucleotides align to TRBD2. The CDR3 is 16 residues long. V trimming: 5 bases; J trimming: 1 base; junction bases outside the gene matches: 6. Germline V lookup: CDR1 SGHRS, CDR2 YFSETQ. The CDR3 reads CASSLGLAGRSYEQYF. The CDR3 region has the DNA TGCGCCAGCAGTCTGGGACTAGCGGGACGTTCCTACGAGCAGTACTTC.